What follows is one TCR beta chain and its context. The read halts 3 residues ahead of the CDR3 end, with the missing end drawn from the germline J gene. The data were obtained in a study of T cells in women clearing cervical HPV infection. The length of the CDR3 is 15 residues. V was clipped by 3 bases and J by 9 bases, with 15 bases between them. Germline lookup yields CDR1 SGHTA and CDR2 FQGNSA. Repertoires were generated with immunoSEQ multiplex PCR, while TCRdb's copy carries only in-frame clones and drops some. The repertoire table contains approximately 52,000 clones. The rearrangement uses TRBV7-2 and TRBJ1-6; D uncertain. This clonotype was obtained from a woman between 18 and 75 years old with a cervical HPV16 infection that either progressed to CIN3+ or cleared (not recorded which). Material: blood buffy coat. The sequenced part of the CDR3 DNA is TGTGCCAGCAGCTTTACGACCGGGTCTGCTTCACCC. Encoded protein: CASSFTTGSASP. The full CDR3 protein reads CASSFTTGSASPLHF. Supplemented by reference TRBV7-2 and TRBJ1-6, the full variable domain reads GAGVSQSPSNKVTEKGKDVELRCDPISGHTALYWYRQSLGQGLEFLIYFQGNSAPDKSGLPSDRFSAERTGGSVSTLTIQRTQQEDSAVYLCASSFTTGSASPLHFGNGTRLTVT.